This T cell receptor beta chain was sequenced in a study of CD8 T cells in ankylosing spondylitis. TCRdb called the 5' RACE reads again in MiXCR, with one record for every CDR3 protein. This sample has some 150,000 distinct CDR3 sequences, with roughly 10% found just once. The table lists this clonotype with many counts. Germline V gives CDR1 MNHNS, CDR2 SASEGT. This CDR3 spans 16 amino acids. Losses at the gene ends were 4 bases for V and 10 bases for J; bases not matched to a gene: 13. The chain combines TRBV6-1 with TRBJ1-6, with 7 positions matching TRBD1. The TCR sequence derives from a female donor with ankylosing spondylitis or in good health (not recorded which). Material: blood, either unsorted or a sorted T cell fraction (not recorded which). DNA for the CDR3: TGTGCCAGCAGTGTGATCCCCGGGACAGTTAACTCACCCCTCCACTTT. Encoded protein: CASSVIPGTVNSPLHF.